Each of the 8 T cell receptor beta chains below was sequenced from the same sample in a study of blood T cells in healthy people across ages. With a J-beta primer mix and a sample-barcoded 5' primer, a second PCR ran roughly 7 to 11 cycles. TCRdb re-called the 5' RACE reads with MiXCR, one entry per CDR3 protein. The sample has roughly 1.5 million distinct CDR3 sequences; about 42% are singletons. Sequencing was performed on blood. These receptors all stem from a young woman in good health.

Only a few counts were recorded for this clonotype. The chain recombines TRBV27 with TRBJ2-3; D not certain. The germline V and J ends were trimmed by 8 bases and 5 bases, with 8 bases remaining between them. The CDR3 contains 11 residues. Per germline, CDR1 MNHEY and CDR2 SMNVEV (reference sequence). In nucleotides, the CDR3 is TGTGCCAGCGGGCCTCAAGATACGCAGTATTTT. As protein: CASGPQDTQYF.

Only a few counts were recorded for this clonotype. The CDR3: CASSPGGFSYEQYF. CDR3 sequence (DNA): TGTGCCAGCAGCCCGGGGGGTTTTTCCTACGAGCAGTACTTC. This chain links TRBV11-2 with TRBJ2-7; TRBD2 aligns across 7 bases. The length of the CDR3 is 14 residues. V trimming: 5 bases; J trimming: 1 base; junction bases outside the gene matches: 5. Germline V gene sequence: CDR1 SGHAT, CDR2 FQNNGV. Together with reference TRBV11-2 and TRBJ2-7, the CDR3 gives the full variable domain: EAGVAQSPRYKIIEKRQSVAFWCNPISGHATLYWYQQILGQGPKLLIQFQNNGVVDDSQLPKDRFSAERLKGVDSTLKIQPAKLEDSAVYLCASSPGGFSYEQYFGPGTRLTVT.

V gene TRBV5-6 combines with J gene TRBJ2-1, with D hard to call. Deletions cut 2 bases from V and 9 bases from J, with 18 bases between. CDR3 length: 15 residues. In germline, CDR1 is SGHDT, CDR2 YYEEEE. DNA of the CDR3: TGTGCCAGCAGCTTTTTGGCCTCCCACATGGGTGAGCAGTTCTTC. As protein: CASSFLASHMGEQFF. The full variable domain, with the rest looked up from reference TRBV5-6 and TRBJ2-1, is DAGVTQSPTHLIKTRGQQVTLRCSPKSGHDTVSWYQQALGQGPQFIFQYYEEEERQRGNFPDRFSGHQFPNYSSELNVNALLLGDSALYLCASSFLASHMGEQFFGPGTRLTVL.

The chain carries TRBV13 and TRBJ2-1, with TRBD2 matching over 13 bases. The V gene end was trimmed by 5 bases and the J gene end by 8 bases; junction bases not matched to a gene: 12. The length of the CDR3 is 17 residues. Germline CDR1 PRHDT, CDR2 FYEKMQ (reference sequence). The CDR3 nucleotides are TGTGCCAGCAGCACAGGACTAGCGGGAGTCGTGGGCCATGAGCAGTTCTTC. Translation: CASSTGLAGVVGHEQFF.

The chain's CDR3 is CASRSGTSGHNEQFF. CDR3 coding DNA: TGTGCCAGCAGATCCGGGACTAGCGGGCACAATGAGCAGTTCTTC. The chain links TRBV27 to TRBJ2-1, with TRBD2 matching 12 bases. With 6 bases clipped from V and 5 bases from J, the junction kept 5 bases outside the gene matches. The V gene's germline CDR1 is MNHEY and CDR2 SMNVEV (reference sequence). This CDR3 contains 15 residues.

V is TRBV20-1 and J is TRBJ1-2; 8 nucleotides agree with TRBD1. Germline CDR1 is DFQATT and CDR2 is SNEGSKA (reference sequence). After removal of 0 bases from V and 8 bases from J, the junction contained 5 bases not matched to a gene. The CDR3 is made up of 13 amino acids. The CDR3 DNA is TGCAGTGCTAGAGACCTGGACAGGGAAGGCTACACCTTC. Amino acid sequence: CSARDLDREGYTF.

The genes are TRBV4-1 and TRBJ2-3; 8 bases match TRBD1. After removal of 0 bases from V and 4 bases from J, the junction contained 15 bases not matched to a gene. This CDR3 comprises 19 residues. Germline-derived CDR1 and CDR2 are MGHRA and YSYEKL. The CDR3 sequence is CASSQDSPRQGSSPDTQYF. The CDR3 DNA is TGCGCCAGCAGCCAAGACTCCCCCCGACAGGGGTCCTCACCAGATACGCAGTATTTT.

This clonotype turned up a few times. The V call is TRBV2, the J call TRBJ2-1; D gene uncertain. The V gene's germline CDR1 is SNHLY and CDR2 FYNNEI. With 0 bases removed from V and 4 bases from J, the gap between germline ends came to 7 bases. CDR3 size: 14 residues. The CDR3 sequence: CASSEATPYNEQFF. In DNA, the CDR3 is TGTGCCAGCAGTGAAGCTACACCTTACAATGAGCAGTTCTTC.